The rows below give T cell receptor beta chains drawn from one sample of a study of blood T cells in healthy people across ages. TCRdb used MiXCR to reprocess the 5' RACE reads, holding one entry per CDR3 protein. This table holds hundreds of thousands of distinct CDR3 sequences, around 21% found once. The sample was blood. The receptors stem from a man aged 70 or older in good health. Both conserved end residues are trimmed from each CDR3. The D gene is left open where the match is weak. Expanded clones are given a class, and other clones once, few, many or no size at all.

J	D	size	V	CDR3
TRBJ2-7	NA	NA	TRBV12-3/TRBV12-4	ASSRTGTYEQY
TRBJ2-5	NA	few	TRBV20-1	SARATTGRETQY
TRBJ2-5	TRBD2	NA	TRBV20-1	SARYSGRSETQY
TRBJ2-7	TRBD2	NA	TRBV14	ASSRHSGRANEQY
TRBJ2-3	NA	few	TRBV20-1	SARGPSINTDTQY
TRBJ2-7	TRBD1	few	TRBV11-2	ASCLSDRGIYEQY
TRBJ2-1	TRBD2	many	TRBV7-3	ASSLSSGLNEQF
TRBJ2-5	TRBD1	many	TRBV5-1	ASSPIGTGAKETQY
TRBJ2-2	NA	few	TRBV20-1	SARGGGENTGELF
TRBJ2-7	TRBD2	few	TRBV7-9	ASSMGLGDEQY
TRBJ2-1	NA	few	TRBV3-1	ASSQFLSGSSYNEQF
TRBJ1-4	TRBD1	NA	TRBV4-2	ASSRSAGQNEKLF
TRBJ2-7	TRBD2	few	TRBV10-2	ASRTGTSGSYEQY
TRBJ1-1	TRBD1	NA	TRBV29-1	SSRQGGTEAF
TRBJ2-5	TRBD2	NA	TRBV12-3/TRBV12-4	ASSLVGGGRKTQY
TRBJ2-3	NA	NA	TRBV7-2	ASSLIPGRITDTQY
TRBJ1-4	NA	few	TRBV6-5	ASSYVGNEKLF
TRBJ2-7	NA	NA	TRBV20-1	SARVDTAYEQY
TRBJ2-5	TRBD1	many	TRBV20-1	SATWTGTETQY
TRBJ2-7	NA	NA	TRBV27	ASSPHSDEQY
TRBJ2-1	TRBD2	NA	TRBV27	ASLKLGLGNNEQF
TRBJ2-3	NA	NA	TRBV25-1	ASSEMGWDASTDTQY
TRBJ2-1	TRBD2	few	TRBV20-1	SALRLAGLAYNEQF
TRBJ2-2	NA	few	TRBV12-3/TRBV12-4	ASSLDQGRELF
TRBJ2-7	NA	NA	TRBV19	ASSPEQFFSYEQY
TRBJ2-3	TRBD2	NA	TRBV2	ASRRLIAGKRDTQY
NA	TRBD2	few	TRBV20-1	SARNLAGGYYEQY
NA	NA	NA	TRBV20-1	SARGDSPYEQY
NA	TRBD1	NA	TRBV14	ASSQRTGVAEQY
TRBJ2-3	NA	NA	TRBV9	ASSPISTDTQY
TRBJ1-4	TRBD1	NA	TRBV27	ASSLWGTGREKLF
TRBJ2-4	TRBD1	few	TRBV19	ASSPAGQGGKNIQY
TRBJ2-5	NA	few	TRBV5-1	ASSIAGAQETQY
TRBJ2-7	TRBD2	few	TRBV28	ASSFRTSGDSSYEQY
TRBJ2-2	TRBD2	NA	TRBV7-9	ASSLTSGTGGTGELF
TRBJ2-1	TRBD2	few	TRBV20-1	SASWLAGTNEQF
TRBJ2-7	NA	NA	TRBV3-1	ASSQGESSEYEQY
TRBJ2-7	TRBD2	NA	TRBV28	ASSKYLAGGLSYEQY
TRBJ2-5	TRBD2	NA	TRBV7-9	ASSSTGLAGGT
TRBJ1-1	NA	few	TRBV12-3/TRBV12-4	ASSLGVGEAF
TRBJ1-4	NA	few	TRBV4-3	ASSQATATNEKLF
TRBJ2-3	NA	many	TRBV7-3	ASSLTGGRDTQY
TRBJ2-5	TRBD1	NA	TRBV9	ASSVKQGQETQY
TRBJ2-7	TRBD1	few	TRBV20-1	SARDRTGLYEQY
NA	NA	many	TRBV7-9	ASSLARASDEQY
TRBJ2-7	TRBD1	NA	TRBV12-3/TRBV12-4	ASSPGTGTTYEQY
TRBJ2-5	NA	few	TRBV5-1	ASSLVLKETQY
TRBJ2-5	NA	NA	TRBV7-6	ASSWAGAHQETQY
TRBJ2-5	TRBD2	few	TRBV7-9	ASSSASGSSRETQY
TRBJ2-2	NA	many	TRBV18	ASSRSSGELF
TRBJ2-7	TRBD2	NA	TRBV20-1	SARGRVGTRMGEQY